The 9 T cell receptor beta chains below come from one sample, sequenced in a study of OX40 agonist ivuxolimab in advanced cancers. Method: immunoSEQ multiplex PCR; TCRdb's copy keeps in-frame clones and lacks some. The sample includes about 130,000 clones, less than 95% seen only once; the top ten take 1.1%. Here the sequenced sample was CD4+ or CD8+ T cells sorted from blood, taken in a trial of the OX40 agonist ivuxolimab. The receptors originated from an adult with an advanced solid tumor such as melanoma, head and neck, liver or kidney cancer.

The chain is built from TRBV9 and TRBJ1-4; D unclear. The germline V gene encodes CDR1 SGDLS and CDR2 YYNGEE. This CDR3 has 15 amino acids. The ends were cut back, 0 bases at V and 6 bases at J, with 12 bases in the middle. CDR3 region: CASSVGGMVYEKLFF. In nucleotides, the CDR3 is TGTGCCAGCAGCGTAGGAGGGATGGTGTATGAAAAACTGTTTTTT.

The rearrangement joins TRBV9 to TRBJ2-1; D possibly corresponds to TRBD2 (5 bases). This CDR3 is 15 amino acids long. V was clipped by 6 bases and J by 0 bases, with 13 bases between them. Per germline, CDR1 SGDLS and CDR2 YYNGEE. This CDR3 reads CASKPVGSSYNEQFF. The CDR3 DNA sequence: TGTGCCAGCAAACCCGTGGGGAGCTCCTACAATGAGCAGTTCTTC.

The chain is built from TRBV16 and TRBJ1-2; maybe TRBD1 (6 bases). Germline lookup yields CDR1 KGHSY and CDR2 FQNENV. Trimming took 4 bases from V and 4 from J, leaving 10 bases between them. The CDR3 spans 13 residues. This chain's CDR3 is CASSRTGTYGYTF. DNA of the CDR3: TGTGCCAGCAGCCGCACAGGGACCTATGGCTACACCTTC.

V usage is TRBV7-2 and J usage is TRBJ2-2; D is unresolved. This CDR3 contains 15 residues. CDR1 SGHTA and CDR2 FQGNSA come from the germline V gene. Trimming took 4 bases from V and 3 from J, leaving 12 bases between them. DNA of the CDR3: TGTGCCAGCAGCTCTTCAGTGTGGGACACCGGGGAGCTGTTTTTT. It translates to CASSSSVWDTGELFF.

This clone was counted only a few times. The same CDR3 can be traced to other DNA sequences in this sample. V is TRBV28 and J is TRBJ2-5; D gene uncertain. V lost 6 bases and J lost 3, with 8 bases in between. Germline CDR1 is MDHEN and CDR2 is SYDVKM. The CDR3 is 12 amino acids. Here the CDR3 DNA reads TGTGCCAGCAGGGCCGGTAAAGAGACCCAGTACTTC. It encodes CASRAGKETQYF.

The chain uses TRBV7-2 and TRBJ2-3; 7 nucleotides align to TRBD1. J gave up 4 bases and V 5 bases, and 0 bases lay outside the gene matches. Germline V gene lookup returns CDR1 SGHTA and CDR2 FQGNSA. The CDR3 is 12 residues long. The CDR3 region is CASSQGADTQYF. CDR3 coding DNA: TGTGCCAGCAGCCAGGGGGCAGATACGCAGTATTTT. Full variable domain (rest looked up from reference TRBV7-2 and TRBJ2-3): GAGVSQSPSNKVTEKGKDVELRCDPISGHTALYWYRQSLGQGLEFLIYFQGNSAPDKSGLPSDRFSAERTGGSVSTLTIQRTQQEDSAVYLCASSQGADTQYFGPGTRLTVL.

This chain uses TRBV28 with TRBJ2-1, with a tentative D call TRBD2 (7 bases). V lost 5 bases to trimming and J lost 0 bases, with 17 bases between them. Germline CDR1 reads MDHEN; CDR2 reads SYDVKM. This CDR3 has 17 amino acids. CDR3 amino acids: CASSTSGAGASYNEQFF. The CDR3 DNA reads as TGTGCCAGCAGTACGAGCGGGGCAGGGGCCTCCTACAATGAGCAGTTCTTC.

The V call is TRBV2, the J call TRBJ1-1, with TRBD1 identical over 8 bases. The germline V gene encodes CDR1 SNHLY and CDR2 FYNNEI. This CDR3 is built from 14 residues. V lost 9 bases, J lost 2 bases, and 8 bases stayed unmatched. CDR3 in amino acids: CARSDRETNTEAFF. The CDR3 DNA reads TGTGCCAGATCGGACAGGGAAACAAACACTGAAGCTTTCTTT.

The chain links TRBV27 to TRBJ2-4; D is unresolved. Trimming took 5 bases from V and 1 from J, leaving 12 bases between them. CDR1 MNHEY and CDR2 SMNVEV come from the germline V gene (reference sequence). The CDR3 sequence is 15 residues long. The CDR3 protein is CASSAFGEAKNIQYF. DNA of the CDR3: TGTGCCAGCAGTGCCTTTGGTGAGGCCAAAAACATTCAGTACTTC.